This entry lists 16 T cell receptor beta chains sequenced from one sample in a study of blood T cell repertoires in COVID-19. Generated by immunoSEQ multiplex PCR, the TCRdb table keeps only in-frame clones and is missing some. There are some 190,000 clones in the sample; around four fifths occur only once, and 4% to 6% lies in the top ten. Sequenced sample: peripheral blood. Every receptor here comes from a woman aged 65 to 85 with active or convalescent COVID-19.

This clone was found once. CDR3 nucleotides: TGTGCCTGGGGAAAGGGGCGATGGACTGAAGCTTTCTTT. This translates into CAWGKGRWTEAFF. V and J are TRBV30 and TRBJ1-1, with D tentatively TRBD1 (5 bases). Germline V lookup: CDR1 GTSNPN, CDR2 SVGIG (reference sequence). The CDR3 loop spans 13 amino acids. V was shortened by 5 bases and J by 5 bases, with 15 bases between the two germline ends.

The chain uses TRBV7-3 and TRBJ2-5; the match to TRBD2 covers 7 bases. The CDR3 is 15 residues long. The V gene's germline CDR1 is SGHTA and CDR2 FQGTGA. The junction had 3 bases not matched to a gene; V was cut back by 2 bases and J by 0 bases. DNA of the CDR3: TGTGCCAGCAGCTTATCCGCGGGAGACCAAGAGACCCAGTACTTC. Translated, it gives CASSLSAGDQETQYF.

This chain uses TRBV7-2 with TRBJ2-5; 10 nucleotides line up with TRBD2. Germline V gene data show CDR1 as SGHTA and CDR2 as FQGNSA. This CDR3 is built from 15 residues. V lost 5 bases, J lost 5 bases, and 8 bases stayed unmatched. The CDR3 DNA reads TGTGCCAGCAGCGTGACTAGCGGGCTGGGGGAGACCCAGTACTTC. Protein sequence: CASSVTSGLGETQYF.

About this clone itself: The same CDR3 is also encoded by other DNA sequences in this sample. The chain uses TRBV18 and TRBJ1-1; possibly TRBD1 for D (5 bases). CDR1 KGHSH and CDR2 LQKENI come from the germline V gene. The CDR3 is 13 amino acids. V was shortened by 2 bases and J by 2 bases, with 6 bases between the two germline ends. The CDR3 sequence is CASSPGQNTEAFF. The CDR3 coding sequence is TGTGCCAGCTCACCAGGACAAAACACTGAAGCTTTCTTT.

The chain carries TRBV6-5 and TRBJ2-7; D is unclear. The length of the CDR3 is 15 residues. V lost 2 bases, J lost 2 bases, and 13 bases lay in between. The germline CDR1 and CDR2 sequences are MNHEY and SVGAGI. The DNA of the CDR3 is TGTGCCAGCAGTTACGACGTGAGGCCCCCCTACGAGCAGTACTTC. It yields the protein CASSYDVRPPYEQYF.

V and J are TRBV5-8 and TRBJ2-3; D perhaps matches TRBD1 (5 bases). Trimming left V 0 bases short and J 2 bases short, with 10 bases between. The CDR3 is made up of 15 amino acids. Looked up from germline, CDR1 is SGHTS and CDR2 is YDEGEE. For the CDR3, the DNA is TGTGCCAGCAGCTTGGGGAAGACAGCCACAGATACGCAGTATTTT. Amino acids: CASSLGKTATDTQYF.

The V and J genes are TRBV9 and TRBJ2-7, with TRBD1 matching over 11 bases. Germline CDR1 SGDLS, CDR2 YYNGEE. The CDR3 contains 14 residues. V trimming: 3 bases; J trimming: 1 base; junction bases outside the gene matches: 0. The CDR3: CASSGDRGSYEQYF. CDR3 nucleotides: TGTGCCAGCAGCGGGGACAGGGGGTCCTACGAGCAGTACTTC.

This sequence joins TRBV5-4 and TRBJ2-1, with TRBD1 identical over 8 bases. V was clipped by 3 bases and J by 5 bases; unmatched bases: 13. CDR1 SGHNT and CDR2 YYREEE come from the germline V gene (reference sequence). The CDR3 covers 17 residues. The CDR3 region is CASSWALTGVGDNEQFF. In nucleotides, the CDR3 is TGTGCCAGCAGCTGGGCCTTGACAGGGGTAGGGGACAATGAGCAGTTCTTC.

This chain uses TRBV5-1 with TRBJ2-3, with TRBD1 matching over 7 bases. Losses at the gene ends were 3 bases for V and 0 bases for J; bases not matched to a gene: 7. The CDR3 contains 16 residues. Germline CDR1 SGHRS, CDR2 YFSETQ. In nucleotides, the CDR3 is TGCGCCAGCAGCTATCGGGACAGTACTAGCACAGATACGCAGTATTTT. Protein product: CASSYRDSTSTDTQYF.

V is TRBV7-2 and J is TRBJ2-2; D uncertain. Germline loops: CDR1 SGHTA, CDR2 FQGNSA. Trimming took off 5 bases at V and 5 bases at J, with 12 bases between the two ends. There are 14 residues in the CDR3. This chain's CDR3 is CASSKVARTGELFF. For the CDR3, the DNA is TGTGCCAGCAGCAAGGTAGCACGGACCGGGGAGCTGTTTTTT.

V and J are TRBV24-1 and TRBJ2-1; D is possibly TRBD1 (5 bases). The length of the CDR3 is 13 residues. Per the germline V gene, CDR1 is KGHDR and CDR2 is SFDVKD. V gave up 7 bases and J gave up 3 bases, with 9 bases separating them. The CDR3 is CATRSQGYNEQFF. Written as DNA, the CDR3 is TGTGCCACCAGGTCCCAGGGCTACAATGAGCAGTTCTTC.

This chain uses TRBV7-7 with TRBJ2-5; 7 bases line up with TRBD2. This CDR3 spans 20 amino acids. Trimming took 2 bases from V and 1 from J; bases not matched to a gene: 19. Germline V gene data show CDR1 as SSHAT and CDR2 as FNYEAQ (reference sequence). In DNA form, the CDR3 reads TGTGCCAGCAGCTTATCGCCCAGCGGGATGGAAGTCAGTAGCCAAGAGACCCAGTACTTC. Its protein is CASSLSPSGMEVSSQETQYF.

The J gene is TRBJ1-3, the V gene TRBV9; D not certain. This CDR3 is built from 16 residues. The germline CDR1 and CDR2 sequences are SGDLS and YYNGEE. Trimming left V 3 bases short and J 6 bases short, with 19 bases between. CDR3 bases: TGTGCCAGCAGCGCACAGACGGCGCTCGAGAAAAACACCATATATTTT. Residues: CASSAQTALEKNTIYF.

The chain recombines TRBV5-6 with TRBJ2-7; 8 positions agree with TRBD1. The CDR3 is 13 residues long. V gave up 3 bases and J gave up 2 bases; unmatched junction bases: 1. CDR1 is SGHDT and CDR2 is YYEEEE in the germline V gene. The CDR3 nucleotides are TGTGCCAGCAGCTGGACAGGGACCTACGAGCAGTACTTC. Translated: CASSWTGTYEQYF. The complete variable domain, with remaining parts taken from reference TRBV5-6 and TRBJ2-7, reads DAGVTQSPTHLIKTRGQQVTLRCSPKSGHDTVSWYQQALGQGPQFIFQYYEEEERQRGNFPDRFSGHQFPNYSSELNVNALLLGDSALYLCASSWTGTYEQYFGPGTRLTVT.

The chain combines TRBV27 with TRBJ2-2, with TRBD1 matching 9 bases. The V gene end was trimmed by 6 bases and the J gene end by 7 bases; junction bases not matched to a gene: 9. The length of the CDR3 is 15 residues. Germline values: CDR1 MNHEY, CDR2 SMNVEV (reference sequence). Written as DNA, the CDR3 is TGTGCCAGCAGACGCCGGACAGGGGCTCTCGGGGAGCTGTTTTTT. As protein: CASRRRTGALGELFF.

This clone was seen once. The chain employs TRBV2 and TRBJ2-3; 10 nucleotides line up with TRBD2. Germline assignment: CDR1 SNHLY and CDR2 FYNNEI. There are 13 residues in the CDR3. V shed 7 bases and J 7 bases; nucleotides not matched to a gene: 5. CDR3 DNA: TGTGCCAGCACTAGCGGGAGAAGAAATACGCAGTATTTT. Amino acid sequence: CASTSGRRNTQYF.